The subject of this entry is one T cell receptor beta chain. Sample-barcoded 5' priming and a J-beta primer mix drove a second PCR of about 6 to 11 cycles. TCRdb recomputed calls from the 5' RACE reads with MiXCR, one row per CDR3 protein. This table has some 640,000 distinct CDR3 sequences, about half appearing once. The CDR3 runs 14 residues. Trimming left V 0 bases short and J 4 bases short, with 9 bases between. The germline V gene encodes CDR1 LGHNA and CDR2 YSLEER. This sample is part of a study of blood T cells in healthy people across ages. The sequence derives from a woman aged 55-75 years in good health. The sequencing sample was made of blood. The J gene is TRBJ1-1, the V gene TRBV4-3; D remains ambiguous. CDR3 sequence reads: CASSQDDWATEAFF. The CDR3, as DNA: TGCGCCAGCAGCCAAGATGACTGGGCCACTGAAGCTTTCTTT.